This is a list of T cell receptor beta chains from one sample in a study of shared clonotypes between healthy human individuals. The table came from immunoSEQ multiplex PCR; TCRdb's copy has only in-frame clones and leaves some out. The sample records some 680,000 clones, around 73% being singletons. Sequenced: memory CD4+ T cells sorted from blood. The receptors were sampled from a woman between 25 and 40 years old in good health. Both conserved end residues are part of each CDR3.

>TRBJ1-2|TRBV4-2
CASSQVGQLYGYTF
>NA|TRBV15
CATSRERGTGLVYEQYF
>TRBJ2-1|TRBV7-3
CASSKETGGTYNEQFF
>TRBJ1-3|TRBV30
CAWSMAGNTIYF
>TRBJ2-1|TRBV2
CASNRQGGAYNEQFF
>TRBJ2-2|TRBV7-2
CASSSGLAGVSTGELFF
>TRBJ2-1|TRBV27
CASSLRELAGHWFF
>TRBJ2-2|TRBV7-2
CASSYSSGTYTGELFF
>TRBJ1-4|TRBV19
CASKTGQATNEKLFF
>TRBJ2-1|TRBV28
CASNLAGTSYNEQFF
>TRBJ2-1|TRBV29-1
CSVAGGRYNEQFF
>TRBJ2-6|TRBV5-6
CASSRRSGANVLTF
>TRBJ1-4|TRBV7-8
CASSRGRGPEEKLFF
>TRBJ2-2|TRBV5-1
CASSGANTGELFF
>TRBJ2-4|TRBV6-1
CASITLAKNIQYF
>TRBJ2-7|TRBV2
CASNPDRRRAYEQYF
>TRBJ2-7|TRBV19
CASSAGTGIYEQYF
>TRBJ1-4|TRBV29-1
CSVRGGTEKLFF
>TRBJ2-2|TRBV29-1
CSAGLAGGINTGELFF
>TRBJ2-7|TRBV28
CASSLGGRREQYF
>TRBJ2-7|TRBV18
CASSPVLAGGPGEQYF
>TRBJ1-1|TRBV29-1
CSVDRGNTEAFF
>TRBJ1-2|TRBV19
CASSGTGTLGSGYTF
>TRBJ1-5|TRBV4-1
CASSPRTGRSNQPQHF
>TRBJ2-5|TRBV30
CAWSGSSQETQYF
>TRBJ2-5|TRBV2
CASSEAYTKETQYF
>TRBJ2-7|TRBV27
CASKGLAYEQYF
>TRBJ2-1|TRBV27
CASSFEGRDEQFF
>TRBJ2-5|TRBV30
CAWSWQQETQYF
>TRBJ2-5|TRBV7-2
CASSPNLGQGIRETQYF
>TRBJ1-3|TRBV28
CASSHDRFSGNTIYF
>TRBJ2-3|TRBV10-3
CAISDDRGTDTQYF
>TRBJ1-2|TRBV29-1
CSVEKGNYGYTF
>TRBJ2-1|TRBV13
CASLHSGRDNEQFF
>TRBJ2-7|TRBV18
CASSLRTGTSGSPTSYEQYF